This entry lists 16 T cell receptor beta chains sequenced from one sample in a study of shared clonotypes between healthy human individuals (TCRdb year 2020). The library relied on the immunoSEQ multiplex PCR assay. This is the immuneACCESS table as TCRdb keeps it, with only in-frame sequences that have V and J called. A part of the clones is gone; compared with another copy, unresolved V genes explain less than half, and the rest is unexplained. This sample comprises just over 2,000,000 clones, approximately 95% of them detected only once. The ten top clones hold around 0.13% of the sample. Material: naive CD4+ T cells sorted from blood. The cell subset or site label here, explained by the study, means: CD45RA+ positively selected. These receptors were obtained from a man aged 18-30 years in good health.

The chain employs TRBV7-2 and TRBJ2-5, with D unclear. From germline, CDR1 is SGHTA and CDR2 FQGNSA. CDR3 length: 16 amino acids. Trimming left V 0 bases short and J 2 bases short, with 13 bases between. The CDR3 here is CASSLAVIGPQETQYF. Written as DNA, the CDR3 is TGTGCCAGCAGCTTAGCGGTTATCGGCCCACAAGAGACCCAGTACTTC. The full variable domain, with the rest looked up from reference TRBV7-2 and TRBJ2-5, is GAGVSQSPSNKVTEKGKDVELRCDPISGHTALYWYRQSLGQGLEFLIYFQGNSAPDKSGLPSDRFSAERTGGSVSTLTIQRTQQEDSAVYLCASSLAVIGPQETQYFGPGTRLLVL.

The genes are TRBV11-3 and TRBJ2-1; 9 bases agree with TRBD1. J was trimmed by 5 bases and V by 5 bases; bases with no gene match: 13. From germline, CDR1 is SGHNT and CDR2 YENEEA. The CDR3 totals 17 residues. The chain's CDR3 is CASSQPPDRGFHNEQFF. The CDR3 DNA sequence: TGTGCCAGCAGCCAACCCCCGGACAGGGGATTTCACAATGAGCAGTTCTTC.

This clone was picked up a small number of times. This chain uses TRBV5-1 with TRBJ2-2; possible D gene TRBD1, 6 bases. This CDR3 has 15 amino acids. V gave up 2 bases and J gave up 1 base, with 9 bases separating them. Germline V gives CDR1 SGHRS, CDR2 YFSETQ. The CDR3 protein is CASSFGQRNTGELFF. CDR3 nucleotides: TGCGCCAGCAGCTTCGGACAGAGGAACACCGGGGAGCTGTTTTTT.

This clone was found once. The V gene is TRBV4-1, the J gene TRBJ2-5; the match to TRBD1 covers 9 bases. The trim removed 4 bases at V and 3 bases at J, leaving 6 bases unmatched. The CDR3 length is 15 residues. Germline assignment: CDR1 MGHRA and CDR2 YSYEKL. The CDR3: CASSLRQGVEETQYF. The CDR3 DNA is TGCGCCAGCAGCCTGAGACAGGGGGTGGAAGAGACCCAGTACTTC.

CDR3 sequence reads: CASSSRADSSEAFF. The CDR3 bases are TGCGCCAGCAGCTCGCGGGCAGATTCGAGTGAAGCTTTCTTT. This chain links TRBV5-1 with TRBJ1-1, with unresolved D. Germline assignment: CDR1 SGHRS and CDR2 YFSETQ. The CDR3 sequence is 14 residues long. Trimming left V 3 bases short and J 7 bases short, with 16 bases between.

The chain carries TRBV6-1 and TRBJ2-7; TRBD1 agrees at 8 bases. The V and J ends lost 4 bases and 1 base, in that order; junction bases with no gene match: 9. The germline V gene has CDR1 MNHNS and CDR2 SASEGT. The CDR3 is 16 amino acids. The DNA of the CDR3 is TGTGCCAGCAGTGCGAGACAGGGGAGGCCTTCCTACGAGCAGTACTTC. Its translation: CASSARQGRPSYEQYF.

V and J are TRBV7-6 and TRBJ1-2; D unresolved. Trimming took off 4 bases at V and 0 bases at J, with 6 bases between the two ends. Germline V gene data show CDR1 as SGHVS and CDR2 as FNYEAQ. The CDR3 loop spans 13 amino acids. CDR3 sequence (DNA): TGTGCCAGCAGCTCAACAGCTAACTATGGCTACACCTTC. Translating it yields CASSSTANYGYTF.

The V gene is TRBV10-3, the J gene TRBJ1-3; TRBD1 aligns across 11 bases. V was pared by 3 bases and J by 7 bases, with 2 bases of the junction left unmatched. CDR1 and CDR2 from the germline V gene are ENHRY and SYGVKD. The CDR3 loop spans 14 amino acids. The CDR3 DNA follows: TGTGCCATCAGTGACGGGACAGGGGGGAACACCATATATTTT. Translating it yields CAISDGTGGNTIYF.

V and J are TRBV30 and TRBJ2-1; D might be TRBD2 (6 bases). V lost 0 bases and J 4 bases, leaving 13 bases between the germline ends. The CDR3 is made up of 15 amino acids. In germline, CDR1 is GTSNPN, CDR2 SVGIG (reference sequence). The CDR3 DNA is TGTGCCTGGAGTGTACTTAGCGGCCAATACAATGAGCAGTTCTTC. This encodes CAWSVLSGQYNEQFF.

The J gene is TRBJ1-6, the V gene TRBV4-3; D is undetermined. Germline CDR1 is LGHNA and CDR2 is YSLEER. Trimming took 1 base from V and 9 from J, leaving 16 bases between them. The CDR3 runs to 16 residues. CDR3 protein: CASSQAKGEKVSPLHF. CDR3 DNA: TGCGCCAGCAGCCAAGCAAAGGGTGAAAAGGTTTCACCCCTCCACTTT.

The gene calls are TRBV4-3 and TRBJ2-5; 7 bases are a match to TRBD2. The CDR3 extends over 13 amino acids. Trimming took 0 bases from V and 8 from J; bases not matched to a gene: 3. CDR1 and CDR2 from the germline V gene are LGHNA and YSLEER. The CDR3 coding sequence is TGCGCCAGCAGCCAAGAGGTAGCGGGCACCCAGTACTTC. Protein sequence: CASSQEVAGTQYF.

The rearrangement uses TRBV29-1 and TRBJ2-2, with 8 bases identical to TRBD2. CDR3 size: 16 residues. V shed 7 bases and J 5 bases; nucleotides not matched to a gene: 15. In germline, CDR1 is SQVTM, CDR2 ANQGSEA. The CDR3 coding sequence is TGCAGCGCCCGTCTACAAGGGACTAGGGGAACCGGGGAGCTGTTTTTT. This encodes CSARLQGTRGTGELFF.

V and J are TRBV5-1 and TRBJ2-3; D gene unclear. The germline V gene encodes CDR1 SGHRS and CDR2 YFSETQ. V was trimmed by 5 bases and J by 0 bases, leaving 10 bases between them. The CDR3 has 14 residues. CDR3 in amino acids: CASRVQPSTDTQYF. The CDR3 DNA reads as TGCGCCAGCAGGGTACAGCCGAGCACAGATACGCAGTATTTT.

This sequence joins TRBV27 and TRBJ1-2; 8 nucleotides align to TRBD1. This CDR3 has 15 residues. The V gene's germline CDR1 is MNHEY and CDR2 SMNVEV (reference sequence). The V gene end was trimmed by 1 base and the J gene end by 6 bases; junction bases not matched to a gene: 7. The CDR3 reads CASSLLGQGRDGYTF. For the CDR3, the DNA is TGTGCCAGCAGTTTATTAGGACAGGGAAGGGATGGCTACACCTTC.

V usage is TRBV27 and J usage is TRBJ1-6, with 8 nucleotides matching TRBD1. V dropped 5 bases and J dropped 10; count of bases not matched to a gene: 7. The germline gives CDR1 MNHEY, CDR2 SMNVEV (reference sequence). The CDR3 runs to 14 residues. The CDR3 sequence is CASSPAAGGSPLHF. The DNA of the CDR3 is TGTGCCAGCAGTCCTGCGGCAGGGGGCTCACCCCTCCACTTT.

The chain joins TRBV30 to TRBJ2-3, with D possibly called TRBD1 or TRBD2 (5 bases each). Trimming removed 5 bases at V and 4 bases at J, with 13 bases between. Germline CDR1 is GTSNPN and CDR2 is SVGIG (reference sequence). The CDR3 has 13 amino acids. CDR3 sequence reads: CAWDGSGPDTQYF. CDR3 coding DNA: TGTGCCTGGGACGGTTCGGGACCAGATACGCAGTATTTT.